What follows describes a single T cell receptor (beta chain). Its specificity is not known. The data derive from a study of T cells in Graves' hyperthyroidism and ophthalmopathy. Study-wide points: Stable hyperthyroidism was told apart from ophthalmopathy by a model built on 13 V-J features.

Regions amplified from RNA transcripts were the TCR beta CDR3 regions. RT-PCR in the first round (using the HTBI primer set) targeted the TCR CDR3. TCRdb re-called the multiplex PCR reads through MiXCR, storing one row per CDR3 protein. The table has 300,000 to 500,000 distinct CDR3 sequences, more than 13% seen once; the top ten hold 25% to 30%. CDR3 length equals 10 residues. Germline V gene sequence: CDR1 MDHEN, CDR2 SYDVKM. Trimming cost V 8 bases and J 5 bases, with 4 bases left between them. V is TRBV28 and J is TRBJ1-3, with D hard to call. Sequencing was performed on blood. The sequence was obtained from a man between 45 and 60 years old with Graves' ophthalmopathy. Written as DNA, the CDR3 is TGTGCCAGCGTGAGAAACACCATATATTTT. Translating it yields CASVRNTIYF. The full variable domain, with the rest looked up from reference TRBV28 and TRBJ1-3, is DVKVTQSSRYLVKRTGEKVFLECVQDMDHENMFWYRQDPGLGLRLIYFSYDVKMKEKGDIPEGYSVSREKKERFSLILESASTNQTSMYLCASVRNTIYFGEGSWLTVV.